Presented here are 23 T cell receptor beta chains from one specimen sequenced in a study of blood T cell repertoires in COVID-19 (dated by TCRdb to the early 2020s). Library method: the immunoSEQ multiplex PCR assay. Drawn from immuneACCESS, this table holds only the in-frame rearrangements with V and J called that TCRdb kept. Clones are partly lost; checked studies trace under half to an unresolved V gene and leave the rest unexplained. The sample includes 100,000 to 120,000 clones, with about four fifths observed a single time. Clones ranked in the top ten supply over 8.5% of the sample. The sequenced sample consisted of peripheral blood. These receptor sequences come from a woman aged 70 to 79 with acute or convalescent COVID-19.

The V call is TRBV15, the J call TRBJ1-2; D gene unclear. The germline CDR1 and CDR2 sequences are LNHNV and YYDKDF (reference sequence). The CDR3 runs to 13 residues. Between the trimmed V and J ends, which lost 4 bases and 4 bases, there was a span of 10 bases. The CDR3 nucleotides read TGTGCCACCAGCAAAGAGGGAGGCTATGGCTACACCTTC. Residues: CATSKEGGYGYTF.

The gene calls are TRBV19 and TRBJ2-1; D gene ambiguous. V lost 3 bases and J 5 bases, leaving 8 bases between the germline ends. Looked up from germline, CDR1 is LNHDA and CDR2 is SQIVND (reference sequence). The CDR3 consists of 13 residues. CDR3 nucleotide sequence: TGTGCCAGTAGTATGCGGAGTCACAATGAGCAGTTCTTC. Amino acid sequence: CASSMRSHNEQFF.

This sequence joins TRBV5-5 and TRBJ2-7; tentative D call: TRBD2 (6 bases). This CDR3 has 16 residues. CDR1 is SGHKS, CDR2 YYEKEE, per germline (reference sequence). V was clipped by 4 bases and J by 5 bases, with 22 bases between them. CDR3 in amino acids: CASSEIRLVLSHEQYF. DNA for the CDR3: TGTGCCAGCAGCGAGATCAGACTAGTGCTAAGCCACGAGCAGTACTTC.

This chain joins TRBV24-1 and TRBJ1-1, with 7 bases aligning to TRBD1. The J segment lost 8 bases and the V segment lost 1 base, leaving 3 bases of the junction unmatched. The germline CDR1 and CDR2 sequences are KGHDR and SFDVKD. This CDR3 is 13 amino acids long. The CDR3 protein is CATSDFSGQEAFF. The DNA of the CDR3 is TGTGCCACCAGTGATTTTTCGGGACAGGAAGCTTTCTTT.

This sequence joins TRBV3-1 (or the pseudogene TRBV3-2) and TRBJ1-2, with D tentatively TRBD1 (6 bases). The CDR3 has 15 amino acids. V lost 0 bases, J lost 0 bases, and 8 bases lay in between. CDR1 and CDR2 (germline): LGHDT, YNNKEL (reference sequence). DNA for the CDR3: TGTGCCAGCAGCCAAGAATGGACAGCTAACTATGGCTACACCTTC. Residues: CASSQEWTANYGYTF.

The chain links TRBV7-9 to TRBJ2-5; tentatively, D is TRBD1 (6 bases). V lost 5 bases and J 2 bases, leaving 12 bases between the germline ends. CDR1 and CDR2 (germline): SEHNR, FQNEAQ (reference sequence). CDR3 length: 14 residues. CDR3 sequence reads: CASSAYRVQETQYF. The CDR3 DNA is TGTGCCAGCAGCGCCTACAGGGTTCAAGAGACCCAGTACTTC.

The chain combines TRBV7-2 with TRBJ2-1; 9 nucleotides match TRBD2. V lost 4 bases and J lost 3; bases outside the gene matches: 4. This CDR3 has 15 residues. Germline loops: CDR1 SGHTA, CDR2 FQGNSA. This CDR3 is CASSSLAGVYNEQFF. DNA for the CDR3: TGTGCCAGCAGCTCCTTAGCGGGAGTCTACAATGAGCAGTTCTTC.

The V and J genes are TRBV4-3 and TRBJ2-3; D is unresolved. Germline CDR1 is LGHNA and CDR2 is YSLEER. V gave up 4 bases and J gave up 5 bases, with 10 bases separating them. The CDR3 is 13 residues long. The CDR3 DNA follows: TGCGCCAGCAGCCCCCTGTCGGGAGATACGCAGTATTTT. Amino acids: CASSPLSGDTQYF.

The chain recombines TRBV2 with TRBJ1-4; 8 bases match TRBD1. The germline V gene has CDR1 SNHLY and CDR2 FYNNEI. This CDR3 is 13 amino acids long. The J segment lost 5 bases and the V segment lost 6 bases, leaving 2 bases of the junction unmatched. CDR3 loop: CASRQGVNEKLFF. As DNA, the CDR3 is TGTGCCAGCAGACAGGGGGTAAATGAAAAACTGTTTTTT.

The chain uses TRBV29-1 and TRBJ1-5; 8 nucleotides match TRBD1. The CDR3 length is 13 residues. The V and J ends lost 3 bases and 7 bases, in that order; junction bases with no gene match: 5. Germline V gene lookup returns CDR1 SQVTM and CDR2 ANQGSEA. CDR3 sequence reads: CSVEQGAGQPQHF. As DNA, the CDR3 is TGCAGCGTTGAGCAGGGGGCGGGACAGCCCCAGCATTTT. Using reference TRBV29-1 and TRBJ1-5 for the parts outside the CDR3, the full variable domain is SAVISQKPSRDICQRGTSLTIQCQVDSQVTMMFWYRQQPGQSLTLIATANQGSEATYESGFVIDKFPISRPNLTFSTLTVSNMSPEDSSIYLCSVEQGAGQPQHFGDGTRLSIL.

This clone showed up just a few times. This chain joins TRBV3-1 (or the pseudogene TRBV3-2) and TRBJ1-2; 10 bases align to TRBD1. The germline V gene encodes CDR1 LGHDT and CDR2 YNNKEL (reference sequence). V dropped 2 bases and J dropped 8; count of bases not matched to a gene: 5. The CDR3 runs 14 residues. In DNA form, the CDR3 reads TGTGCCAGCAGCCAATGGACAGGGGGAAACGGCTACACCTTC. It translates to CASSQWTGGNGYTF.

J is TRBJ2-4 and V is TRBV7-9, with D perhaps matching TRBD2 (5 bases). The CDR3 contains 17 residues. Germline V gene lookup returns CDR1 SEHNR and CDR2 FQNEAQ (reference sequence). V gave up 5 bases and J gave up 0 bases, with 17 bases separating them. In nucleotides, the CDR3 is TGTGCCAGCAGCCCAGATACGGACTTTCTAGCCAAAAACATTCAGTACTTC. This sequence encodes CASSPDTDFLAKNIQYF.

The gene calls are TRBV19 and TRBJ1-5, with 11 bases lining up with TRBD1. The CDR3 contains 19 residues. Unmatched junction bases numbered 13, after V lost 5 bases and J lost 1 base. Germline-derived CDR1 and CDR2 are LNHDA and SQIVND (reference sequence). For the CDR3, the DNA is TGTGCCAGTAGTTTAGGGGGACAGGGGGATTTCGGGAGCAATCAGCCCCAGCATTTT. This sequence encodes CASSLGGQGDFGSNQPQHF.

The V and J genes are TRBV2 and TRBJ1-1, with unresolved D. Trimming left V 3 bases short and J 0 bases short, with 8 bases between. The CDR3 has 14 residues. CDR1 and CDR2 from the germline V gene are SNHLY and FYNNEI. CDR3 DNA: TGTGCCAGCAGTGAGGCGGGAGTGAACACTGAAGCTTTCTTT. Amino acids: CASSEAGVNTEAFF.

This clone was recorded only once. Other nucleotide sequences in the sample specify the same CDR3. This chain joins TRBV12-3 or TRBV12-4 and TRBJ2-5, with D unresolved. This CDR3 is built from 11 residues. Trimming removed 2 bases from V and 5 bases from J, with 3 bases in between. In DNA, the CDR3 is TGTGCCAGCAGTTTACGGGAGACCCAGTACTTC. Translation: CASSLRETQYF.

The CDR3 nucleotides are TGTGCCAGCAGGGAACTGGGACAGACCACAGATACGCAGTATTTT. Its translation is CASRELGQTTDTQYF. V and J are TRBV27 and TRBJ2-3; 7 bases map to TRBD1. This CDR3 comprises 15 residues. Trimming cost V 6 bases and J 2 bases; bases outside gene matches: 8. Per germline, CDR1 MNHEY and CDR2 SMNVEV (reference sequence).

This clone has a handful of counts. CDR3 DNA: TGTGCCAGCAGTGAAACGACAGGGTCGGCGTATGGCTACACCTTC. Translating gives CASSETTGSAYGYTF. The rearrangement links TRBV6-4 to TRBJ1-2; 7 positions match TRBD1. The CDR3 is made up of 15 amino acids. Germline V gene data show CDR1 as MRHNA and CDR2 as SNTAGT. The ends lost 3 bases at V and 5 bases at J; junction bases unmatched: 9.

In its sample, this clone was seen a few times. The chain is built from TRBV5-1 and TRBJ2-1; D is uncertain. CDR1 and CDR2 from the germline V gene are SGHRS and YFSETQ. The V gene lost 3 bases and the J gene lost 5 bases, with 12 bases spanning the gap. There are 14 residues in the CDR3. In nucleotides, the CDR3 is TGCGCCAGCAGCTGGATGACTGCACACAATGAGCAGTTCTTC. Translated, it gives CASSWMTAHNEQFF.

This chain joins TRBV19 and TRBJ1-1, with D possibly TRBD1 on 6 matching bases. Germline V gene sequence: CDR1 LNHDA, CDR2 SQIVND (reference sequence). The CDR3 loop spans 15 amino acids. V lost 6 bases and J 0 bases, leaving 14 bases between the germline ends. The CDR3 here is CASRLRGTLNTEAFF. The CDR3 DNA reads as TGTGCCAGTAGGCTCAGGGGCACCCTGAACACTGAAGCTTTCTTT.

The rearrangement links TRBV4-1 to TRBJ2-1; 12 bases agree with TRBD2. The CDR3 runs 15 residues. With 6 bases clipped from V and 4 bases from J, the junction kept 4 bases outside the gene matches. Germline loops: CDR1 MGHRA, CDR2 YSYEKL. CDR3 sequence: CASSRGLAGYNEQFF. The CDR3 coding sequence is TGCGCCAGCAGTCGAGGACTAGCGGGATACAATGAGCAGTTCTTC.

The genes are TRBV5-4 and TRBJ1-1; TRBD1 matches 10 bases. Trimming at V came to 1 base and at J to 7 bases, leaving 13 bases not matched to a gene. Germline V gives CDR1 SGHNT, CDR2 YYREEE (reference sequence). This CDR3 region has 17 residues. CDR3 protein: CASSLPLTGGADSEAFF. The CDR3 DNA sequence: TGTGCCAGCAGCTTGCCCTTGACAGGGGGCGCGGATAGTGAAGCTTTCTTT.

The chain couples TRBV12-2 to TRBJ2-1; the table assigns TRBD2, which was not confirmed against the DNA. TRBV12-2 is a documented pseudogene. The CDR3 is made up of 11 amino acids. DNA of the CDR3: TGTGCAAGTCGCTTAGTGAGAGAGCAGTTCTTC. Protein product: CASRLVREQFF.

The V gene is TRBV12-3 or TRBV12-4, the J gene TRBJ1-1; maybe TRBD1 (5 bases). The length of the CDR3 is 13 residues. Trimming took off 6 bases at V and 1 base at J, with 9 bases between the two ends. The CDR3 region is CASRRDRNTEAFF. CDR3 sequence (DNA): TGTGCCAGCAGGAGAGACAGGAACACTGAAGCTTTCTTT.